This TCR beta chain was observed in a study of technical replicates of blood from several donors. The V gene's germline CDR1 is SQVTM and CDR2 ANQGSEA. Unmatched junction bases numbered 6, after V lost 6 bases and J lost 2 bases. The CDR3 covers 13 residues. Repertoires were generated with immunoSEQ multiplex PCR, while TCRdb's copy carries only in-frame clones and drops some. The sample records about 56,000 clones, about 95% being singletons. The sequence was collected from a human donor in good health. Some clones in this sample may be carry-over from other donors' samples. The specimen was PBMCs. The genes are TRBV29-1 and TRBJ2-5; the match to TRBD2 covers 7 bases. CDR3: CSVKRDQQETQYF. As DNA, the CDR3 is TGCAGCGTGAAGCGGGATCAACAAGAGACCCAGTACTTC.